This passage covers 20 T cell receptor beta chains from one sample sequenced in a study of T-cell reconstitution after alpha-beta-depleted transplantation in children. The TCRbeta library was prepared with unique molecular identifiers. TCRdb passed the PCR reads through MiXCR, listing each CDR3 protein once. The sample holds some 600,000 distinct CDR3 sequences, 16% seen once. Here the sequenced sample was PBMCs from the stem cell graft donor, taken from the stem cell graft. The receptor set was obtained from a human donor who donated a stem cell graft to a child with acute myeloid leukemia.

This clonotype was found a few times. This sequence joins TRBV12-3 or TRBV12-4 and TRBJ2-6, with 9 bases that match TRBD1. Losses at the gene ends were 6 bases for V and 0 bases for J; bases not matched to a gene: 9. The CDR3 extends over 18 amino acids. The CDR3 DNA is TGTGCCAGCAGGTCCCTGGGACAGGGTGTCTCTGGGGCCAACGTCCTGACTTTC. Translation gives CASRSLGQGVSGANVLTF.

This clonotype showed up just once. The CDR3 is CASSTGLAGSLAKNIQYF. The DNA for the CDR3 is TGTGCCAGCAGCACCGGACTAGCGGGGTCTCTAGCCAAAAACATTCAGTACTTC. The chain uses TRBV7-8 and TRBJ2-4; 12 bases line up with TRBD2. Germline CDR1 and CDR2: SGHVS and FQNEAQ. The V segment lost 5 bases and the J segment 0 bases; nucleotides outside the gene matches: 8. This CDR3 comprises 18 residues.

This clonotype was found many times. V and J are TRBV12-3 or TRBV12-4 and TRBJ1-3; possible D gene TRBD1, 5 bases. The CDR3 contains 16 residues. V was pared by 4 bases and J by 4 bases, with 17 bases between. In DNA form, the CDR3 reads TGTGCCAGCAGTTCGCCTCCGGGGCCAGAGGGAAACACCATATATTTT. This codes for CASSSPPGPEGNTIYF.

Many counts were recorded for this clonotype. The chain is built from TRBV20-1 and TRBJ2-5, with D uncertain. Germline CDR1 is DFQATT and CDR2 is SNEGSKA (reference sequence). V was pared by 5 bases and J by 4 bases, with 20 bases between. The CDR3 has 15 residues. CDR3: CSAAPLGVELETQYF. The CDR3 DNA reads TGCAGTGCTGCCCCGCTAGGTGTTGAATTAGAGACCCAGTACTTC.

The chain couples TRBV5-1 to TRBJ2-5; tentative D call: TRBD2 (5 bases). Trimming pared 2 bases from V and 4 bases from J, leaving 9 bases between. Germline V gene sequence: CDR1 SGHRS, CDR2 YFSETQ. The CDR3 contains 13 residues. The CDR3 region has the DNA TGCGCCAGCAGCTTCGAGGGCGGAGAGACCCAGTACTTC. This translates into CASSFEGGETQYF.

There are many counts of this clonotype. This CDR3 reads CASSFTSGEETQYF. The CDR3 DNA reads as TGCGCCAGCAGCTTCACTAGCGGGGAAGAGACCCAGTACTTC. V usage is TRBV5-1 and J usage is TRBJ2-5; 10 nucleotides agree with TRBD2. Trimming cost V 2 bases and J 3 bases; bases outside gene matches: 1. CDR3 length: 14 residues. Germline V CDR1 and CDR2: SGHRS, YFSETQ.

This clonotype was counted a few times. The chain joins TRBV5-6 to TRBJ1-6; tentative D call: TRBD1 (6 bases). The V end lost 4 bases, the J end lost 8 bases, and 16 bases lay between the germline ends. Germline V gene sequence: CDR1 SGHDT, CDR2 YYEEEE. CDR3 length: 15 amino acids. CDR3 region: CASSPLGQFDSPLHF. The DNA for the CDR3 is TGTGCCAGCAGCCCCCTCGGACAGTTTGATTCACCCCTCCACTTT.

This clonotype was seen more than once but under ten times. The V call is TRBV27, the J call TRBJ2-2; D gene unclear. Germline CDR1 and CDR2: MNHEY and SMNVEV (reference sequence). The CDR3 runs 17 residues. V lost 2 bases, J lost 0 bases, and 13 bases lay in between. CDR3 nucleotides: TGTGCCAGCAGTTTAGGGTATATAACAGCGAACACCGGGGAGCTGTTTTTT. It yields the protein CASSLGYITANTGELFF.

This chain joins TRBV12-3 or TRBV12-4 and TRBJ2-3; D is perhaps TRBD2 (7 bases). The CDR3 sequence is 16 residues long. V was clipped by 2 bases and J by 3 bases, with 15 bases between them. The CDR3, as DNA: TGTGCCAGCAGTTTAAGAGGGGGAGCGGGGACAGATACGCAGTATTTT. Amino acids: CASSLRGGAGTDTQYF.

The rearrangement uses TRBV6-1 and TRBJ1-2; the match to TRBD1 covers 7 bases. The CDR3 sequence is 12 residues long. The germline CDR1 and CDR2 sequences are MNHNS and SASEGT. Unmatched junction bases numbered 4, after V lost 7 bases and J lost 5 bases. The CDR3 DNA sequence: TGTGCCAGCAAAGGGGGCGCGTATGGCTACACCTTC. It codes for CASKGGAYGYTF.

This sequence joins TRBV7-6 and TRBJ2-1; TRBD1 aligns across 7 bases. The CDR3 is 13 amino acids. V trimming: 4 bases; J trimming: 6 bases; junction bases outside the gene matches: 3. Looked up from germline, CDR1 is SGHVS and CDR2 is FNYEAQ. CDR3 coding DNA: TGTGCCAGCAGCTCATCAGGGGGCAATGAGCAGTTCTTC. This gives the protein CASSSSGGNEQFF.

The chain is built from TRBV5-1 and TRBJ2-7; 9 bases map to TRBD1. This CDR3 contains 13 residues. Germline V CDR1 and CDR2: SGHRS, YFSETQ. The V gene end was trimmed by 7 bases and the J gene end by 1 base; junction bases not matched to a gene: 3. The CDR3 spells CASRDRVSYEQYF. The CDR3 DNA follows: TGCGCCAGCCGGGACAGGGTTTCCTACGAGCAGTACTTC.

This clonotype has a handful of counts. The chain combines TRBV11-1 with TRBJ2-2; D ambiguous. Trimming left V 5 bases short and J 0 bases short, with 16 bases between. This CDR3 is 17 amino acids long. Germline assignment: CDR1 SGHAT and CDR2 FQDESV (reference sequence). This chain's CDR3 is CASSPSQSDSNTGELFF. The CDR3, as DNA: TGTGCCAGCAGCCCTAGTCAATCAGATTCGAACACCGGGGAGCTGTTTTTT.

Notes on this clonotype: One base away lies a much larger clone, so this may be a sequencing read error. The chain employs TRBV20-1 and TRBJ1-1, with 7 bases matching TRBD1. The germline V gene has CDR1 DFQATT and CDR2 SNEGSKA (reference sequence). Germline trimming cut 6 bases from V and 1 base from J; bases unmatched to any gene: 11. The CDR3 extends over 15 amino acids. CDR3 in DNA: TGCAGTGCCCGGGACAGACACAACTCGAACACTGAAGCTTTCTTT. It yields the protein CSARDRHNSNTEAFF.

This clonotype was picked up many times. This rearrangement joins TRBV29-1 to TRBJ2-1, with D perhaps matching TRBD2 (5 bases). Trimming took off 8 bases at V and 8 bases at J, with 16 bases between the two ends. This CDR3 region has 12 residues. CDR1 and CDR2 (germline): SQVTM, ANQGSEA. CDR3 coding DNA: TGCAGCTTCCCGGCGGGTTTGGATGAGCAGTTCTTC. It codes for CSFPAGLDEQFF.

Comments on this clonotype: A read error may explain this, as a much larger clone is one base away. The chain is built from TRBV20-1 and TRBJ1-2; D may be TRBD1 (6 bases). Deletions cut 3 bases from V and 0 bases from J, with 17 bases between. Germline CDR1 DFQATT, CDR2 SNEGSKA (reference sequence). This CDR3 has 16 amino acids. The CDR3 DNA follows: TGCAGTGCTAGGGGGATAGGGGGGACTTCTAACTATGGCTACACCTTC. It is translated as CSARGIGGTSNYGYTF.

With regard to this clonotype: It may be a read error: a sequence one base away is much more abundant. The chain is built from TRBV5-5 and TRBJ1-1; D remains ambiguous. Germline CDR1 SGHKS, CDR2 YYEKEE (reference sequence). CDR3 length: 13 amino acids. The ends were cut back, 4 bases at V and 1 base at J, with 8 bases in the middle. CDR3 bases: TGTGCCAGCAGCCACGGCCGGAACACTGAAGCTTTCTTT. This sequence encodes CASSHGRNTEAFF.

This clonotype came up many times. The chain recombines TRBV20-1 with TRBJ2-3; 14 bases agree with TRBD2. This CDR3 has 17 amino acids. CDR1 is DFQATT and CDR2 is SNEGSKA in the germline V gene (reference sequence). V shed 5 bases, J shed 2 bases, and the junction held 9 bases outside the gene matches. In DNA, the CDR3 is TGCAGTGCTGGTCGACTAGCGGGGGGGGAAGACACAGATACGCAGTATTTT. Its protein is CSAGRLAGGEDTDTQYF.

The chain recombines TRBV29-1 with TRBJ2-7; tentative D call: TRBD1 (5 bases). This CDR3 has 10 residues. From germline, CDR1 is SQVTM and CDR2 ANQGSEA. Between the trimmed V and J ends, which lost 7 bases and 5 bases, there was a span of 9 bases. The CDR3: CSAGAHEQYF. In DNA, the CDR3 is TGCAGCGCTGGGGCTCACGAGCAGTACTTC.

V and J are TRBV20-1 and TRBJ1-1, with 10 bases that match TRBD1. CDR1 is DFQATT and CDR2 is SNEGSKA in the germline V gene (reference sequence). The V and J ends lost 1 base and 10 bases, in that order; junction bases with no gene match: 15. This CDR3 has 16 amino acids. The DNA for the CDR3 is TGCAGTGCTAGAGGGGGAAAGACAGGGGGCGCCAAGATAGCTTTCTTT. Its protein is CSARGGKTGGAKIAFF.